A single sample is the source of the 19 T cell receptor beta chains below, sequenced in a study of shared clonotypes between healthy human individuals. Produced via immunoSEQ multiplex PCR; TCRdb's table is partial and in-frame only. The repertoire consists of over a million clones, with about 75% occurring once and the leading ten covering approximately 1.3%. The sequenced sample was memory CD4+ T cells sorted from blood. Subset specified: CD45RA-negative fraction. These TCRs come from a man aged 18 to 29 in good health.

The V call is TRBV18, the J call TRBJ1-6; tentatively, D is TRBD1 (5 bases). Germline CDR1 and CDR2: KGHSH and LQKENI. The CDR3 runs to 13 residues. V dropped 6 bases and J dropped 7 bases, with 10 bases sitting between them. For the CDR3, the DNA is TGTGCCAGCTCCGGGACCGAAAATTCACCCCTCCACTTT. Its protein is CASSGTENSPLHF. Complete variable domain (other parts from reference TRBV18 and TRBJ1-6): NAGVMQNPRHLVRRRGQEARLRCSPMKGHSHVYWYRQLPEEGLKFMVYLQKENIIDESGMPKERFSAEFPKEGPSILRIQQVVRGDSAAYFCASSGTENSPLHFGNGTRLTVT.

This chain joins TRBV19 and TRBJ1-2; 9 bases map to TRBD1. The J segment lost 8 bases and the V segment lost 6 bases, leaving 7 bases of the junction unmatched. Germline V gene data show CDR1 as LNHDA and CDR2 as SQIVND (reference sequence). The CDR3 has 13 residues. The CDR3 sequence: CASRRTGEEGYTF. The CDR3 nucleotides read TGTGCCAGTAGACGGACAGGGGAGGAGGGCTACACCTTC.

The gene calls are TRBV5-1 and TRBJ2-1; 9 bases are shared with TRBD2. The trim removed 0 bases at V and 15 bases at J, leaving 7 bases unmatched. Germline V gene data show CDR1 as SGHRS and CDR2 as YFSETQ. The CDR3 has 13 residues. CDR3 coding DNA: TGCGCCAGCAGCTTGGACCTACTAGCGGGCCGGTTCTTC. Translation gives CASSLDLLAGRFF.

CDR3 in amino acids: CASNRDRGLGDTQYF. The CDR3 DNA follows: TGTGCCAGCAACCGGGACAGGGGGCTGGGAGATACGCAGTATTTT. V is TRBV9 and J is TRBJ2-3, with TRBD1 identical over 12 bases. The trim removed 6 bases at V and 5 bases at J, leaving 7 bases unmatched. CDR1 is SGDLS and CDR2 is YYNGEE in the germline V gene. This CDR3 spans 15 amino acids.

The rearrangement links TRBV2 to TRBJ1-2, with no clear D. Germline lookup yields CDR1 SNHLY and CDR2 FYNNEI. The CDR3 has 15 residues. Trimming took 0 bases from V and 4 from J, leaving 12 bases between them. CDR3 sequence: CASSEARTGFYGYTF. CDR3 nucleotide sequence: TGTGCCAGCAGTGAAGCTCGGACGGGATTCTATGGCTACACCTTC.

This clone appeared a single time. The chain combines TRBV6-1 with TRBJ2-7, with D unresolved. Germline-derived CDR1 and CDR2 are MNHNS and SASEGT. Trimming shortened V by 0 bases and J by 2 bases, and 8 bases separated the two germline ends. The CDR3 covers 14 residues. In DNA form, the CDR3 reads TGTGCCAGCAGTGAAGCGCGGCAGACCTACGAGCAGTACTTC. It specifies CASSEARQTYEQYF.

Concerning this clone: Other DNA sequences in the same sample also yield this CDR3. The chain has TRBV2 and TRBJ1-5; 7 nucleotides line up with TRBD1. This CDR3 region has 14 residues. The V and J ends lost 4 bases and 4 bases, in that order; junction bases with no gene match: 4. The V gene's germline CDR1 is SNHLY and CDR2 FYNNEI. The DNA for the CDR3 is TGTGCCAGCAGTGGACAGGGTGGGAATCAGCCCCAGCATTTT. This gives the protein CASSGQGGNQPQHF.

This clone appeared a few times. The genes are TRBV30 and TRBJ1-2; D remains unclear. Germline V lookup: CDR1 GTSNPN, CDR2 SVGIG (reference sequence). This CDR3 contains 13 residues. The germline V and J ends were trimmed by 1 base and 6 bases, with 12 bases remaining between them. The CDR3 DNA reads TGTGCCTGGAGTGGGAGGAGAACGGATGGCTACACCTTC. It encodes CAWSGRRTDGYTF.

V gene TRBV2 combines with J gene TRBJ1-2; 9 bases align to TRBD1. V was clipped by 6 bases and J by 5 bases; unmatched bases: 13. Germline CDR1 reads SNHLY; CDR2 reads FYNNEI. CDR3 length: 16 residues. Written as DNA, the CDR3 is TGTGCCAGCAGAAGTGAAGCAACAGGGGGCGGGTATGGCTACACCTTC. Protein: CASRSEATGGGYGYTF.

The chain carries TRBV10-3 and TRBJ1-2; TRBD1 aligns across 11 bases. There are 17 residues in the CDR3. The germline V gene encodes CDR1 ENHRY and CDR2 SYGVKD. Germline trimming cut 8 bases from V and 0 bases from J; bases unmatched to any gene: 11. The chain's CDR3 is CAIFTLGTGGSNYGYTF. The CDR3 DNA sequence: TGTGCCATCTTTACTTTGGGGACAGGGGGTTCTAACTATGGCTACACCTTC.

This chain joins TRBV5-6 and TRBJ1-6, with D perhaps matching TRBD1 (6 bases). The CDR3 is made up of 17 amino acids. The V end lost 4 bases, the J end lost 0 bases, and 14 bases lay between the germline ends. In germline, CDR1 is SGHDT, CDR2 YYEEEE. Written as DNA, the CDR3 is TGTGCCAGCAGCCGGGGGGCAACAAGCTCCTATAATTCACCCCTCCACTTT. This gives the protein CASSRGATSSYNSPLHF.

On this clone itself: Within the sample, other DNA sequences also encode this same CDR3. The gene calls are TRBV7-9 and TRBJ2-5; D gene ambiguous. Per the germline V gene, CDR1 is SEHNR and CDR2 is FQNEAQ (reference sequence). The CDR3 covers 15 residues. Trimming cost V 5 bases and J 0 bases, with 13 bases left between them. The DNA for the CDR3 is TGTGCCAGCAGCGTCAGACTGGCGAACCAAGAGACCCAGTACTTC. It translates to CASSVRLANQETQYF. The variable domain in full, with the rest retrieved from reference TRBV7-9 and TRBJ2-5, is DTGVSQNPRHKITKRGQNVTFRCDPISEHNRLYWYRQTLGQGPEFLTYFQNEAQLEKSRLLSDRFSAERPKGSFSTLEIQRTEQGDSAMYLCASSVRLANQETQYFGPGTRLLVL.

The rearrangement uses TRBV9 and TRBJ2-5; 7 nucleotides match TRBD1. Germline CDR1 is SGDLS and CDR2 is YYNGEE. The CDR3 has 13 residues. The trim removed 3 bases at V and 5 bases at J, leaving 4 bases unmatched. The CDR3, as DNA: TGTGCCAGCAGCGCCGACAGGGTGGAGACCCAGTACTTC. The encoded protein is CASSADRVETQYF.

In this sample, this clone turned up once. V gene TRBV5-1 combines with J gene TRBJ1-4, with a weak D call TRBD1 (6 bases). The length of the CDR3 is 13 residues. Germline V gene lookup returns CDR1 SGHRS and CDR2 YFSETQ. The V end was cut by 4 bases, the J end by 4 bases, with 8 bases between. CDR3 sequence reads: CASSRGHNEKLFF. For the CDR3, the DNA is TGCGCCAGCAGCCGGGGGCATAATGAAAAACTGTTTTTT.

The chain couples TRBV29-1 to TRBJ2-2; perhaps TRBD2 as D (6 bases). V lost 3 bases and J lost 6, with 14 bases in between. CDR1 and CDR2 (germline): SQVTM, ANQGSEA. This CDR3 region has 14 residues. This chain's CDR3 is CSVDGGFIAGELFF. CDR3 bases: TGCAGCGTTGACGGGGGTTTTATAGCCGGGGAGCTGTTTTTT.

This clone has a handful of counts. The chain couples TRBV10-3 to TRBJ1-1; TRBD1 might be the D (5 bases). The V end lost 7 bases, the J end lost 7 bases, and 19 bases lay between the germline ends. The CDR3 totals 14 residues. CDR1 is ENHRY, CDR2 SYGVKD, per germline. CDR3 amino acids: CAITLSPGNYEAFF. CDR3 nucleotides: TGTGCCATCACTCTTTCCCCAGGGAACTATGAAGCTTTCTTT.

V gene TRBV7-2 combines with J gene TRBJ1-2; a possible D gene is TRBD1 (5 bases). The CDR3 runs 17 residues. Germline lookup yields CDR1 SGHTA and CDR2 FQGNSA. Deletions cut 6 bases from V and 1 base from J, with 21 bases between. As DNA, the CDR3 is TGTGCCAGCAGGACCCCGCTTATAGGGGCCAGTAACTATGGCTACACCTTC. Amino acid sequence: CASRTPLIGASNYGYTF.

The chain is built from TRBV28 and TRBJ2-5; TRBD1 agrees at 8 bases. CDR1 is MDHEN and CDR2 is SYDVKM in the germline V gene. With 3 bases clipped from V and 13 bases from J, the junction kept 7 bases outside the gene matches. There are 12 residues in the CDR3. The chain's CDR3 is CASSLQGASPYF. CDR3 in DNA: TGTGCCAGCAGTTTGCAGGGGGCATCTCCGTACTTC.

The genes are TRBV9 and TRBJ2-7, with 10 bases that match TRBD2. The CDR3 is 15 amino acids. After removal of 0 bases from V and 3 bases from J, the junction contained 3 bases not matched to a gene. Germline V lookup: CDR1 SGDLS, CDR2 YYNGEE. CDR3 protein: CASSVDSSGGYEQYF. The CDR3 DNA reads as TGTGCCAGCAGCGTAGATTCTAGCGGGGGCTACGAGCAGTACTTC. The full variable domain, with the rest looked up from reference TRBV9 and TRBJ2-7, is DSGVTQTPKHLITATGQRVTLRCSPRSGDLSVYWYQQSLDQGLQFLIQYYNGEERAKGNILERFSAQQFPDLHSELNLSSLELGDSALYFCASSVDSSGGYEQYFGPGTRLTVT.